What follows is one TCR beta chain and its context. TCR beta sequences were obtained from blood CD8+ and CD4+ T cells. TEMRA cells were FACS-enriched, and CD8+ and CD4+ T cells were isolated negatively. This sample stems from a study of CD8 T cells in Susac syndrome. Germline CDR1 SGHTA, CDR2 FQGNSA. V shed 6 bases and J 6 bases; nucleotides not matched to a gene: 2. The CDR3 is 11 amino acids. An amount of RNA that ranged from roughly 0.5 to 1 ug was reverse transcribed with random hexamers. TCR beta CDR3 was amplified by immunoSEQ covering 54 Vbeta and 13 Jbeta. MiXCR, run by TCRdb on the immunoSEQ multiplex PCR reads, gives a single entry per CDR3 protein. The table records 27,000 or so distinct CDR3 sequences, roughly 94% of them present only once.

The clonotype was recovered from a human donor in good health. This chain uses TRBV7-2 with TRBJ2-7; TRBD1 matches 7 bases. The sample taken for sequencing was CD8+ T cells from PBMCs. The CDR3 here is CASSPGGEQYF. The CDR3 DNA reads TGTGCCAGCAGTCCAGGGGGCGAGCAGTACTTC.